This T cell receptor (beta chain) was identified during a study of post-analysis software for immune sequencing data. Germline V lookup: CDR1 SGHAT, CDR2 FQNNGV. The CDR3 covers 18 residues. V lost 3 bases and J lost 4, with 22 bases in between. Included in the TCR beta cDNA libraries were unique molecular identifiers. TCRdb re-derived calls from the PCR reads in MiXCR, one entry per CDR3 protein. The sample holds hundreds of thousands of distinct CDR3 sequences; 55% to 60% are singletons and the top ten take roughly 12%. Study outcomes and limitations: In patients, TRBV5-6, TRBV5-1 and TRBV20-1 belonged to five TRBV segments found more frequently than in controls.

Regarding this clonotype: Its antigen remains unidentified.

Sequencing was done on a sample of blood. V and J are TRBV11-2 and TRBJ2-1, with D perhaps given as TRBD1 or TRBD2 (7 bases each). This sequence was found in a girl aged 2 to 9 with multiple sclerosis. The CDR3 coding sequence is TGTGCCAGCAGCTTTCTTCGAGGGAGGGGGCGCGATTACAATGAGCAGTTCTTC. Translated: CASSFLRGRGRDYNEQFF.